The 20 T cell receptor beta chains below were found in one sample sequenced in a study of blood T cells in healthy people across ages. A second PCR, run for about 7 to 11 cycles, used a sample-barcoded 5' primer plus a J-beta primer mix. TCRdb redid the calling of the 5' RACE reads with MiXCR, one entry per CDR3 protein. This sample carries 950,000 to 1,200,000 distinct CDR3 sequences, 30% to 40% of them seen once, and the ten largest clones take roughly 13%. Sequencing input: blood. These receptors were taken from a man aged 18 to 29 in good health.

This clonotype was counted a few times. This chain links TRBV30 with TRBJ2-1; the D call may be TRBD1 or TRBD2 (5 bases each). V was pared by 0 bases and J by 8 bases, with 17 bases between. Germline V gives CDR1 GTSNPN, CDR2 SVGIG (reference sequence). CDR3 size: 15 residues. CDR3 region: CAWSVVQLGRDEQFF. DNA for the CDR3: TGTGCCTGGAGTGTAGTACAATTGGGGCGGGATGAGCAGTTCTTC.

The J gene is TRBJ2-3, the V gene TRBV5-1; 15 bases line up with TRBD2. The CDR3 has 16 amino acids. Germline V gene sequence: CDR1 SGHRS, CDR2 YFSETQ. Unmatched junction bases numbered 6, after V lost 4 bases and J lost 6 bases. As DNA, the CDR3 is TGCGCCAGCAGCCAAGGACTAGCGGGGGGGCTGGATACGCAGTATTTT. Protein product: CASSQGLAGGLDTQYF.

This clonotype was observed a few times. The rearrangement uses TRBV6-2 or TRBV6-3 and TRBJ1-6, with D perhaps TRBD1 (5 bases). The CDR3 contains 14 residues. Trimming removed 0 bases at V and 10 bases at J, with 10 bases between. Germline CDR1 MNHEY, CDR2 SVGEGT. The CDR3 bases are TGTGCCAGCAGTTACTCCTCGGGGCGGTCACCCCTCCACTTT. As protein: CASSYSSGRSPLHF.

This clonotype was seen only a few times. J is TRBJ2-5 and V is TRBV25-1; D gene ambiguous. The ends were cut back, 1 base at V and 2 bases at J, with 11 bases in the middle. This CDR3 is 15 amino acids long. Per germline, CDR1 MGHDK and CDR2 SYGVNS. The CDR3 DNA reads as TGTGCCAGCAGTGAATTCGAGAAAGCACAAGAGACCCAGTACTTC. It yields the protein CASSEFEKAQETQYF.

The rearrangement links TRBV7-2 to TRBJ1-1; D may be TRBD1 (5 bases). Germline CDR1 SGHTA, CDR2 FQGNSA. V dropped 4 bases and J dropped 3 bases, with 12 bases sitting between them. This CDR3 region has 14 residues. CDR3 sequence reads: CASSSSRGDTEAFF. The DNA of the CDR3 is TGTGCCAGCAGCTCCTCCCGGGGGGACACTGAAGCTTTCTTT.

This chain joins TRBV29-1 and TRBJ2-1; 10 positions agree with TRBD1. V lost 4 bases to trimming and J lost 6 bases; unmatched junction nucleotides: 6. Germline V lookup: CDR1 SQVTM, CDR2 ANQGSEA. The CDR3 contains 14 residues. The CDR3 DNA sequence: TGCAGCGTTGTCATCGGGACAGGGGTCAATGAGCAGTTCTTC. Protein product: CSVVIGTGVNEQFF.

This clonotype showed up just a few times. The rearrangement uses TRBV27 and TRBJ2-6, with D unclear. Germline CDR1 and CDR2: MNHEY and SMNVEV (reference sequence). This CDR3 comprises 14 residues. Deletions cut 7 bases from V and 3 bases from J, with 10 bases between. The CDR3 coding sequence is TGTGCCAGCACTTCTTCGGGTGGGGCCAACGTCCTGACTTTC. It yields the protein CASTSSGGANVLTF.

The sample holds a few counts of this clonotype. The gene calls are TRBV29-1 and TRBJ2-7; TRBD1 matches 8 bases. Germline CDR1 reads SQVTM; CDR2 reads ANQGSEA. The CDR3 consists of 15 residues. The J segment lost 7 bases and the V segment lost 2 bases, leaving 13 bases of the junction unmatched. CDR3: CSVERRTGSLKEQYF. The CDR3 nucleotides are TGCAGCGTTGAACGGCGGACAGGGTCACTGAAGGAGCAGTACTTC.

This chain connects TRBV7-2 to TRBJ2-1; TRBD2 matches 12 bases. This CDR3 comprises 15 residues. Germline CDR1 SGHTA, CDR2 FQGNSA. Trimming took 5 bases from V and 4 from J; bases not matched to a gene: 3. CDR3 amino acids: CASSRTSGKYNEQFF. The DNA for the CDR3 is TGTGCCAGCAGCAGGACTAGCGGGAAATACAATGAGCAGTTCTTC.

This clonotype appeared once. The chain has TRBV11-2 and TRBJ2-1, with D perhaps matching TRBD2 (6 bases). CDR3 length: 15 residues. Trimming shortened V by 4 bases and J by 4 bases, and 14 bases separated the two germline ends. Germline V lookup: CDR1 SGHAT, CDR2 FQNNGV. CDR3 protein: CASSSDSGLYNEQFF. The CDR3 bases are TGTGCCAGCAGCTCCGATAGCGGCCTGTACAATGAGCAGTTCTTC.

This chain joins TRBV7-2 and TRBJ1-1; D is possibly TRBD1 (5 bases). Germline V gene lookup returns CDR1 SGHTA and CDR2 FQGNSA. Trimming took 1 base from V and 6 from J, leaving 9 bases between them. The length of the CDR3 is 13 residues. The CDR3 reads CASSLDGTSEAFF. Here the CDR3 DNA reads TGTGCCAGCAGCTTAGACGGGACCTCTGAAGCTTTCTTT.

This clonotype was counted between two and nine times. This chain uses TRBV28 with TRBJ1-1; D remains unclear. The CDR3 length is 12 residues. Germline CDR1 and CDR2: MDHEN and SYDVKM. V lost 2 bases and J lost 8, with 9 bases in between. DNA for the CDR3: TGTGCCAGCAGTTTACTTCGGGAGGAAGCTTTCTTT. Translation gives CASSLLREEAFF.

This chain links TRBV20-1 with TRBJ2-1; 7 bases map to TRBD1. This CDR3 contains 15 residues. Germline V gene data show CDR1 as DFQATT and CDR2 as SNEGSKA (reference sequence). V lost 0 bases to trimming and J lost 5 bases; unmatched junction nucleotides: 7. The CDR3, as DNA: TGCAGTGCTAGAGATTCGAGAACAGGGGACAATGAGCAGTTCTTC. This translates into CSARDSRTGDNEQFF.

This clonotype was seen a few times. This chain links TRBV6-1 with TRBJ1-5; possibly TRBD1 for D (5 bases). CDR3 length: 12 amino acids. Per germline, CDR1 MNHNS and CDR2 SASEGT. V was pared by 4 bases and J by 13 bases, with 14 bases between. CDR3 nucleotide sequence: TGTGCCAGCAGTGGGCGGGGGGTCTATCAGCATTTT. This codes for CASSGRGVYQHF.

The genes are TRBV12-3 or TRBV12-4 and TRBJ2-2; D gene uncertain. V lost 6 bases and J 0 bases, leaving 14 bases between the germline ends. The CDR3 covers 16 residues. In nucleotides, the CDR3 is TGTGCCAGCAGCGAGAGTCAGTCGCCGAACACCGGGGAGCTGTTTTTT. Its translation: CASSESQSPNTGELFF.

There are a few counts of this clonotype. The rearrangement links TRBV7-9 to TRBJ1-2; D gene ambiguous. This CDR3 is built from 14 residues. Per germline, CDR1 SEHNR and CDR2 FQNEAQ (reference sequence). Deletions cut 4 bases from V and 4 bases from J, with 13 bases between. In DNA, the CDR3 is TGTGCCAGCAGCTCAACGACGGAGACCTATGGCTACACCTTC. This codes for CASSSTTETYGYTF.

The chain combines TRBV11-2 with TRBJ2-2, with a weak D call TRBD1 (7 bases). Germline CDR1 is SGHAT and CDR2 is FQNNGV. Deletions cut 8 bases from V and 2 bases from J, with 12 bases between. CDR3 size: 14 residues. CDR3 bases: TGTGCCAGCGGAGGGACAGTTAACACCGGGGAGCTGTTTTTT. This sequence encodes CASGGTVNTGELFF.

A word on this clonotype: One junction end does not reproduce the germline sequence, and a read error may be involved. This chain joins TRBV2 and TRBJ1-5; the D is unclear. CDR3 length: 13 residues. The germline V gene encodes CDR1 SNHLY and CDR2 FYNNEI. CDR3 sequence (DNA): TGTGCCGGCAGTGAAGGGATGGATCGGCCCCAGCATTTT. The encoded protein is CAGSEGMDRPQHF.

A few counts support this clonotype. The CDR3 reads CASSQDYLDTQYF. As DNA, the CDR3 is TGTGCCAGCAGCCAAGATTACTTGGATACGCAGTATTTT. V usage is TRBV14 and J usage is TRBJ2-3, with D uncertain. V dropped 0 bases and J dropped 6 bases, with 7 bases sitting between them. The germline gives CDR1 SGHDN, CDR2 FVKESK. The CDR3 has 13 residues.

A word on this clonotype: The DNA is omitted, as the CDR3 cannot be located on it reliably, and the CDR3 follows TCRdb's listing. The chain links TRBV12-3 or TRBV12-4 to TRBJ2-1; the table assigns TRBD1, which was not confirmed against the DNA. The CDR3 is made up of 14 amino acids, end residues included. The CDR3 reads CASTLGVGAGAAFF.